This T cell receptor (beta chain) was identified during a study of blood T cell repertoires in COVID-19. Whole-study context: PBMCs, B-cell-depleted T cells, or T cells provided the cDNA or gDNA that made up the material.

Recovery among Cohort 3 donors was established by two negative PCRs, clearance, or symptom resolution. Per germline, CDR1 SNHLY and CDR2 FYNNEI. Trimming removed 7 bases from V and 6 bases from J; junction bases left unmatched: 11. The CDR3 totals 14 residues. Sequenced by immunoSEQ multiplex PCR; TCRdb stores in-frame clones only, minus some. The sample yields about 190,000 clones, roughly 83% seen once. Sequencing was carried out using PBMCs or T cells enriched from blood (not recorded which). This sequence joins TRBV2 and TRBJ1-2, with 7 bases matching TRBD1. The clonotype originates from a woman under 40 who had recovered from COVID-19. DNA for the CDR3: TGTGCCAGCAATCCGACGGACAGGATACATGGCTACACCTTC. Residues: CASNPTDRIHGYTF. Full variable domain (missing parts from reference TRBV2 and TRBJ1-2): EPEVTQTPSHQVTQMGQEVILRCVPISNHLYFYWYRQILGQKVEFLVSFYNNEISEKSEIFDDQFSVERPDGSNFTLKIRSTKLEDSAMYFCASNPTDRIHGYTFGSGTRLTVV.